A single sample is the source of the 22 T cell receptor beta chains below, sequenced in a study of tumor and adjacent non-tumor tissue in lung cancer (dated by TCRdb to about 2018). Bulk unsorted tissue served as the source for RNA extraction, and RNA quality was assessed using a NanoDrop ND-1000 and an Agilent 2100. Normal lung samples were distant non-tumor tissue taken more than 3 cm from the tumor edge. The receptor library was made with multiplex PCR. The reads were generated on an Illumina HiSeq 2500. TCRbeta libraries were built by three rounds of nested PCR using primers (Table S4), following protocols modified from ARM-PCR. TCRdb redid the processing of the public reads, applying fastp at Q25 and MiXCR, and retained in-frame beta chains. Each CDR3 protein gets just one entry, which takes the most common genes and DNA from the rows behind it. The sample includes about 110,000 distinct CDR3 sequences, with around 57% observed a single time. Jointly, the top ten make up 19% of the sample.

Sequenced sample: distant non-tumor lung tissue. These receptor sequences come from a man in his sixties with non-small cell lung cancer.

At least ten counts were recorded for this clonotype. This chain uses TRBV7-2 with TRBJ2-5; D gene unclear. The V gene's germline CDR1 is SGHTA and CDR2 FQGNSA. Deletions cut 5 bases from V and 2 bases from J, with 9 bases between. The CDR3 is 13 residues long. CDR3 sequence: CASSKARQETQYF. CDR3 in DNA: TGTGCCAGCAGCAAGGCCCGTCAAGAGACCCAGTACTTC.

The chain has TRBV12-3 or TRBV12-4 and TRBJ2-3, with D possibly being TRBD2 (7 bases). Trimming pared 6 bases from V and 6 bases from J, leaving 19 bases between. The CDR3 is 15 residues long. Here the CDR3 reads CASRTRVGGPDTQYF. CDR3 DNA: TGTGCCAGCAGAACCCGGGTCGGGGGGCCGGATACGCAGTATTTT.

Concerning this clonotype itself: It is likely a read error, because the conserved phenylalanine at the end of the CDR3 is missing. The limits of the CDR3 on the DNA are not certain, so only TCRdb's listed CDR3 is given. The chain couples TRBV5-4 to TRBJ2-1; the D call TRBD2 from the table was never checked on the DNA. The germline CDR1 and CDR2 sequences are SGHNT and YYREEE (reference sequence). The CDR3 is 16 residues long, ends included. The CDR3 sequence: CASSLAGGGSYNEHFS.

This clonotype came up a few times. CDR3 sequence (DNA): TGCAGTGCTAGGGACCCCGGGGGCGGAAACACCATATATTTT. As protein: CSARDPGGGNTIYF. The chain couples TRBV20-1 to TRBJ1-3; TRBD1 is a possible D gene (6 bases). V shed 3 bases and J shed 4 bases, with 13 bases lying between them. CDR3 length: 14 amino acids. CDR1 is DFQATT, CDR2 SNEGSKA, per germline (reference sequence).

Worth noting for this clonotype: This could be a read error, since a much larger clone is one nucleotide away. The CDR3 is CSANLAGSKFETQYF. CDR3 DNA sequence: TGCAGTGCTAATCTAGCGGGATCGAAGTTCGAGACCCAGTACTTC. V and J are TRBV20-1 and TRBJ2-5; 9 bases are a match to TRBD2. J gave up 5 bases and V 4 bases, and 11 bases lay outside the gene matches. From germline, CDR1 is DFQATT and CDR2 SNEGSKA (reference sequence). This CDR3 region has 15 residues.

On this clonotype: Relative to the germline gene, one junction end is altered; a read error may explain this. The CDR3 sequence: CSSSLAPGLAGHDQFF. The CDR3 DNA sequence: TGTTCCAGCAGTTTAGCCCCGGGACTAGCGGGTCATGACCAGTTCTTC. The chain employs TRBV12-3 or TRBV12-4 and TRBJ2-1, with 12 bases aligning to TRBD2. The CDR3 loop spans 16 amino acids.

This clonotype was counted ten times or more. The chain uses TRBV29-1 and TRBJ1-2, with D maybe TRBD1 (5 bases). CDR1 and CDR2 from the germline V gene are SQVTM and ANQGSEA. Between the trimmed V and J ends, which lost 5 bases and 5 bases, there was a span of 18 bases. This CDR3 has 14 residues. For the CDR3, the DNA is TGCAGCGTTTCCACCGCCCAGGGATCTTATGGCTACACCTTC. Its translation: CSVSTAQGSYGYTF.

The chain joins TRBV29-1 to TRBJ1-5; D remains unclear. V lost 5 bases and J 3 bases, leaving 11 bases between the germline ends. CDR3 length: 13 amino acids. The germline V gene encodes CDR1 SQVTM and CDR2 ANQGSEA. The CDR3 DNA is TGCAGCGTTTCCATTGGGAACAATCAGCCCCAGCATTTT. It encodes CSVSIGNNQPQHF.

V is TRBV28 and J is TRBJ1-1, with D tentatively TRBD1 (5 bases). The CDR3 extends over 11 amino acids. Trimming removed 6 bases from V and 6 bases from J, with 8 bases in between. Germline assignment: CDR1 MDHEN and CDR2 SYDVKM. The CDR3 sequence is CASRTGPEAFF. The CDR3, as DNA: TGTGCCAGCAGGACGGGACCTGAAGCTTTCTTT.

Concerning this clonotype: A much larger clone sits a single nucleotide away, making a read error possible. Because the CDR3 is missing its conserved closing phenylalanine or tryptophan, this is likely a read error. The J gene is TRBJ2-1, the V gene TRBV28; D may correspond to TRBD1 or TRBD2 (7 bases each). CDR3 length equals 15 residues. Trimming pared 6 bases from V and 8 bases from J, leaving 20 bases between. Germline V gene lookup returns CDR1 MDHEN and CDR2 SYDVKM. This CDR3 reads CASSRTGLVGDEQFV. For the CDR3, the DNA is TGTGCCAGCAGCAGGACAGGACTAGTAGGCGATGAGCAGTTCGTC.

With regard to this clonotype: Given a much more abundant clone one base away, this may be a read error. A read error is likely, as this CDR3 ends without the conserved phenylalanine or tryptophan. This chain joins TRBV6-1 and TRBJ2-5, with D unclear. Deletions cut 1 base from V and 4 bases from J, with 10 bases between. This CDR3 spans 14 amino acids. Germline V CDR1 and CDR2: MNHNS, SASEGT. CDR3 in amino acids: CASSEVYSTETQYL. The CDR3 DNA is TGTGCCAGCAGTGAAGTCTATTCGACAGAGACCCAGTACTTA.

This clonotype has at least ten counts. The chain is built from TRBV12-3 or TRBV12-4 and TRBJ2-7; D is perhaps TRBD2 (6 bases). V was clipped by 5 bases and J by 1 base, with 21 bases between them. The CDR3 runs 17 residues. The CDR3 region has the DNA TGTGCCAGCAGTCTTAGGGGTTCACGGGAGACGTCCTACGAGCAGTACTTC. Protein sequence: CASSLRGSRETSYEQYF.

This chain connects TRBV6-6 to TRBJ2-3; D remains ambiguous. Germline V lookup: CDR1 MNHNY, CDR2 SVGAGI (reference sequence). The CDR3 loop spans 13 amino acids. V was cut by 4 bases and J by 9 bases, with 14 bases left in between. CDR3 coding DNA: TGTGCCAGCAGTTTCAAGAAGGGTGACACGCAGTATTTT. Protein product: CASSFKKGDTQYF.

Worth noting for this clonotype: This likely comes from a read error, as the CDR3 has no conserved phenylalanine or tryptophan at its end. The V call is TRBV6-1, the J call TRBJ2-1; 10 bases match TRBD2. This CDR3 has 15 amino acids. Germline V gene sequence: CDR1 MNHNS, CDR2 SASEGT. The CDR3 DNA reads as TGTGCCAGCAGCGAAGGGGCTAGCGGGAGACGTGAGCAGTTCTCC. As protein: CASSEGASGRREQFS.

About this clonotype itself: Possible read error: a much larger clone is one base away. The V call is TRBV5-6, the J call TRBJ2-1; possible D gene TRBD2, 6 bases. CDR1 and CDR2 (germline): SGHDT, YYEEEE. Trimming cost V 0 bases and J 6 bases, with 13 bases left between them. CDR3 size: 15 residues. CDR3 in amino acids: CASSLDRLRGNEQFF. The CDR3 DNA reads TGTGCCAGCAGCTTGGACAGACTGCGGGGCAATGAGCAGTTCTTC.

This clonotype was picked up one time. An end of the junction does not agree with germline; a read error may underlie this. J is TRBJ2-1 and V is TRBV6-2 or TRBV6-3, with D possibly being TRBD2 (8 bases). There are 14 residues in the CDR3. The germline CDR1 and CDR2 sequences are MNHEY and SVGEGT. The CDR3 region is CASSKAGAGGEHLF. CDR3 nucleotides: TGTGCCAGCAGTAAAGCGGGAGCAGGGGGTGAGCACTTATTC.

Notes on this clonotype: Since a much larger clone is just one base distant, this may be a read error. The V and J genes are TRBV6-2 or TRBV6-3 and TRBJ2-2; D might be TRBD2 (6 bases). CDR1 and CDR2 (germline): MNHEY, SVGEGT. CDR3 length: 16 residues. CDR3 region: CASSYPHMVNTGGLFF. The CDR3 nucleotides read TGTGCCAGCAGTTACCCCCACATGGTCAACACCGGGGGGCTGTTTTTT.

In this sample, this clonotype turned up a few times. The J gene is TRBJ2-1, the V gene TRBV7-9, with 7 positions matching TRBD2. This CDR3 has 12 residues. Germline CDR1 and CDR2: SEHNR and FQNEAQ (reference sequence). The ends lost 1 base at V and 13 bases at J; junction bases unmatched: 4. The CDR3: CASSLGAGAQFF. CDR3 sequence (DNA): TGTGCCAGCAGCTTAGGGGCGGGAGCACAGTTCTTC.

This clonotype was seen many times. A read error is possible here, since a much larger clone lies one base away. Without the conserved terminal phenylalanine or tryptophan, this CDR3 likely stems from a read error. V and J are TRBV11-2 and TRBJ1-1; D uncertain. The CDR3 is made up of 11 amino acids. Trimming pared 5 bases from V and 11 bases from J, leaving 12 bases between. Germline CDR1 SGHAT, CDR2 FQNNGV. Here the CDR3 DNA reads TGTGCCAGCAGCCTCGGACCTAGGGCTTTCTCT. It encodes CASSLGPRAFS.

The gene calls are TRBV28 and TRBJ2-3; the match to TRBD2 covers 8 bases. Trimming at V came to 5 bases and at J to 6 bases, leaving 16 bases not matched to a gene. The germline V gene has CDR1 MDHEN and CDR2 SYDVKM. The CDR3 sequence is 17 residues long. The CDR3 DNA follows: TGTGCCAGCAGTGGAGACGGAAGCGGGAGCGTTCGGGATACGCAGTATTTT. This sequence encodes CASSGDGSGSVRDTQYF.

In regard to this clonotype: This may arise from a read error, as a much more abundant clone is one base away. The chain combines TRBV28 with TRBJ2-7, with a tentative D call TRBD2 (6 bases). The CDR3 is made up of 13 amino acids. Germline V gives CDR1 MDHEN, CDR2 SYDVKM. This chain's CDR3 is CSSVGRLAHEQYF. The CDR3, as DNA: TGTTCCAGCGTTGGGAGGTTGGCCCACGAGCAGTACTTC.

In regard to this clonotype: An end of the junction differs from the germline gene, which may be a read error. V is TRBV28 and J is TRBJ2-7; 7 bases align to TRBD1. The CDR3 has 13 residues. From germline, CDR1 is MDHEN and CDR2 SYDVKM. Here the CDR3 reads CASSLDRNNEHYF. CDR3 bases: TGTGCAAGCAGTCTGGACAGGAATAACGAGCACTACTTC. The full variable domain, its missing parts supplied by reference TRBV28 and TRBJ2-7, is DVKVTQSSRYLVKRTGEKVFLECVQDMDHENMFWYRQDPGLGLRLIYFSYDVKMKEKGDIPEGYSVSREKKERFSLILESASTNQTSMYLCASSLDRNNEHYFGPGTRLTVT.